This T cell receptor beta chain was found in a study of beta chain features in type 1 diabetes. Whole-study context: Across all samples, over 85 million sorted cells were examined. General study points: Cells with high TCR expression could be over-represented when cDNA is sequenced. Equally in patients and controls, shorter templates might have been favored by PCR.

Comment on this clone: Its target is unknown. Distinct nucleotide sequences in the sample also encode this CDR3.

Expressed TCRB transcripts got sequenced, as all isolated RNA was reverse transcribed. Each sample of naive, central memory or regulatory T cells had, on average, about 3.57 million reads. Using immunoSEQ multiplex PCR, the repertoire was profiled, and TCRdb retains in-frame clones only, with some absent. There are 860,000 or so clones in the sample; 17% occur only once, and 0.02% to 0.025% lies in the top ten. Sequenced material: naive CD4+ T cells from blood. This receptor was identified in a woman between 18 and 30 years old in good health.

The CDR3 loop is CASSLLGGLEQFF. CDR3 DNA: TGTGCCAGCAGCCTATTGGGGGGCCTTGAGCAGTTCTTC. The V call is TRBV7-3, the J call TRBJ2-1, with D tentatively TRBD1 or TRBD2 (6 bases each). Trimming removed 5 bases at V and 9 bases at J, with 14 bases between. CDR3 size: 13 residues. CDR1 and CDR2 from the germline V gene are SGHTA and FQGTGA.